This is a list of T cell receptor beta chains from one sample in a study of cytomegalovirus exposure and HLA in healthy donors. Measured with immunoSEQ multiplex PCR; TCRdb has only the in-frame clones, and not every one. The data hold approximately 110,000 clones, with 55% to 70% observed a single time. The sequenced sample was PBMCs. Every receptor here comes from a woman aged 25 to 45 in good health and CMV-seronegative. CDR3s include the opening cysteine and the closing phenylalanine or tryptophan. D genes are given only for firm matches. For some rows the clone size is stated as once, few or many, or as a class when expanded; others skip it.

D gene,V gene,J gene,clone size,CDR3 protein,CDR3 DNA
NA,TRBV7-8,TRBJ1-1,NA,CASSLAGRGHTEAFF,TGTGCCAGCAGCTTAGCGGGGAGGGGCCACACTGAAGCTTTCTTT
NA,TRBV11-3,TRBJ1-1,NA,CASSSTSQNTEAFF,TGTGCCAGCAGCTCCACCAGTCAGAACACTGAAGCTTTCTTT
TRBD2,TRBV11-3,TRBJ2-7,NA,CASSSPSGSGDEQYF,TGTGCCAGCAGCTCCCCTAGCGGGAGTGGCGACGAGCAGTACTTC
TRBD1,TRBV30,TRBJ2-7,NA,CAWSDSTGEQQYF,TGTGCCTGGAGCGACTCGACAGGGGAACAGCAGTACTTC
NA,TRBV2,TRBJ1-1,NA,CASSEADIEAFF,TGTGCCAGCAGTGAAGCAGACATTGAAGCTTTCTTT
NA,TRBV28,TRBJ2-3,NA,CASSPPEETGTDTQYF,TGTGCCAGCAGTCCCCCAGAGGAGACGGGCACAGATACGCAGTATTTT
NA,TRBV7-2,TRBJ1-1,NA,CASSLLGPRTEAFF,TGTGCCAGCAGCTTATTAGGCCCGAGGACTGAAGCTTTCTTT
TRBD1,TRBV28,TRBJ2-5,NA,CASSEDRGRFETQYF,TGTGCCAGCAGTGAGGACAGGGGGCGTTTCGAGACCCAGTACTTC
NA,TRBV6-1,TRBJ2-5,few,CASSELGGEQETQYF,TGTGCCAGCAGTGAACTGGGCGGGGAACAAGAGACCCAGTACTTC
NA,TRBV27,TRBJ2-7,NA,CASSLSSGYEQYF,TGTGCCAGCAGTTTATCTTCAGGGTACGAGCAGTACTTC
TRBD2,TRBV27,TRBJ2-1,once,CASSPSGVAGWEGTYNEQFF,TGTGCCAGCAGTCCCTCGGGGGTAGCGGGATGGGAGGGCACCTACAATGAGCAGTTCTTC
NA,TRBV28,TRBJ1-5,NA,CASSFRGAGNQPQHF,TGTGCCAGCAGTTTTCGGGGTGCGGGCAATCAGCCCCAGCATTTT
NA,TRBV7-9,TRBJ2-1,NA,CASSLGVLGADEQFF,TGTGCCAGCAGCTTAGGTGTCCTGGGGGCCGATGAGCAGTTCTTC
TRBD1,TRBV25-1,TRBJ2-1,NA,CASSTLEGARQYEQFF,TGTGCCAGCAGTACTCTTGAGGGGGCGAGGCAATACGAGCAGTTCTTC
TRBD2,TRBV29-1,TRBJ2-7,NA,CSVGTSGSKYEQYF,TGCAGCGTAGGGACTAGCGGGAGTAAATACGAGCAGTACTTC
TRBD1,TRBV28,TRBJ2-7,NA,CASSIMTGLTYEQYF,TGTGCCAGCAGTATAATGACAGGGTTGACCTACGAGCAGTACTTC
NA,TRBV6-1,TRBJ2-7,NA,CASLRAGGFYEQYF,TGTGCCAGCCTGCGGGCAGGTGGGTTCTACGAGCAGTACTTC
TRBD2,TRBV30,TRBJ2-7,NA,CAWGTSGRSPYEQYF,TGTGCCTGGGGGACTAGCGGGAGGTCCCCCTACGAGCAGTACTTC
TRBD1,TRBV7-8,TRBJ2-7,NA,CASSFTGDYEQYF,TGTGCCAGCAGCTTCACAGGGGACTACGAGCAGTACTTC
TRBD2,TRBV2,TRBJ2-3,few,CATGLAGADTQYF,TGTGCCACTGGACTAGCGGGGGCAGATACGCAGTATTTT
TRBD2,TRBV28,TRBJ2-7,NA,CASRRGVVDYEQYF,TGTGCCAGCAGACGGGGGGTAGTAGACTACGAGCAGTACTTC
NA,TRBV30,TRBJ2-7,NA,CAWSVLAPYEQYF,TGTGCCTGGAGTGTACTTGCGCCCTACGAGCAGTACTTC
TRBD1,TRBV7-3,TRBJ2-1,NA,CASSRDRGSYNEQFF,TGTGCCAGCAGCAGGGACAGGGGGTCCTACAATGAGCAGTTCTTC
NA,TRBV6-1,TRBJ2-1,few,CASSDSQGNEQFF,TGTGCCAGCAGTGATTCTCAGGGCAATGAGCAGTTCTTC
NA,TRBV28,TRBJ1-1,NA,CASSPTRGSSMNTEAFF,TGTGCCAGCAGTCCCACCCGGGGGAGCAGCATGAACACTGAAGCTTTCTTT
TRBD2,TRBV4-3,TRBJ2-1,few,CASSQVLADYNEQFF,TGCGCCAGCAGCCAAGTACTAGCGGATTACAATGAGCAGTTCTTC
NA,TRBV11-1,TRBJ2-2,NA,CASSPSWGSTGELFF,TGTGCCAGCAGCCCTAGCTGGGGTTCCACCGGGGAGCTGTTTTTT
TRBD1,TRBV7-8,TRBJ2-7,NA,CASSSRTGLAYEQYF,TGTGCCAGCAGCTCCCGGACAGGGCTGGCTTACGAGCAGTACTTC
NA,TRBV14,TRBJ1-2,NA,CASSQASHLANYGYTF,TGTGCCAGCAGCCAAGCGTCGCATTTGGCCAACTATGGCTACACCTTC
TRBD1,TRBV7-9,TRBJ1-2,once,CASSSDRGHAGGYTF,TGTGCCAGCAGCTCAGACAGGGGGCACGCGGGTGGCTACACCTTC
TRBD1,TRBV7-2,TRBJ1-2,few,CASSPDRGRRREGYTF,TGTGCCAGCAGCCCGGACAGGGGGCGCCGGCGAGAGGGCTACACCTTC
TRBD1,TRBV19,TRBJ1-2,NA,CASSTTTGGSGGYTF,TGTGCCAGTAGTACCACAACAGGGGGCAGCGGAGGCTACACCTTC
TRBD2,TRBV7-9,TRBJ2-3,NA,CASTRTSGDTQYF,TGTGCCAGCACCAGGACTAGCGGAGATACGCAGTATTTT
TRBD1,TRBV12-5,TRBJ2-1,NA,CASGDRVNNEQFF,TGTGCTAGTGGGGACAGGGTGAACAATGAGCAGTTCTTC
TRBD1,TRBV2,TRBJ1-1,once,CASSGRDRGVRNTEAFF,TGTGCCAGCAGTGGCCGGGACAGGGGGGTGAGGAACACTGAAGCTTTCTTT
TRBD1,TRBV7-8,TRBJ2-7,NA,CASSLGAGGNYEQYF,TGTGCCAGCAGCTTAGGGGCAGGGGGCAACTACGAGCAGTACTTC
NA,TRBV28,TRBJ2-1,NA,CASRGARDSLYEQFF,TGTGCCAGCAGGGGTGCGAGGGATAGCCTCTATGAGCAGTTCTTC
NA,TRBV28,TRBJ1-2,few,CASSLAGGDYGYTF,TGTGCCAGCAGTTTAGCCGGGGGAGACTATGGCTACACCTTC
TRBD1,TRBV7-9,TRBJ2-2,once,CASSNRQGNTGELFF,TGTGCCAGCAGCAATAGACAGGGGAACACCGGGGAGCTGTTTTTT
NA,TRBV7-9,TRBJ2-7,few,CASSYRQESSYEQYF,TGTGCCAGCAGTTACCGACAGGAGAGCTCCTACGAGCAGTACTTC
TRBD2,TRBV2,TRBJ2-1,few,CASSEATSGYPSSYNEQFF,TGTGCCAGCAGTGAAGCGACTAGCGGTTACCCCAGCTCCTACAATGAGCAGTTCTTC
NA,TRBV27,TRBJ1-2,NA,CASSLAGNYGYTF,TGTGCCAGCAGTTTGGCAGGAAACTATGGCTACACCTTC
NA,TRBV4-1,TRBJ1-4,NA,CASSQAGYNEKLFF,TGCGCCAGCAGCCAGGCAGGGTATAATGAAAAACTGTTTTTT